Detailed here is one T cell receptor (beta chain). The same CDR3 can be traced to other DNA sequences in this sample. This sample was taken from a study of blood T cell repertoires in COVID-19. CDR3 size: 14 residues. Trimming shortened V by 0 bases and J by 2 bases, and 9 bases separated the two germline ends. From germline, CDR1 is GTSNPN and CDR2 SVGIG (reference sequence). TCRdb's copy holds only in-frame clones and misses some; the assay was immunoSEQ multiplex PCR. The sample lists around 33,000 clones; about 90% were seen once. The chain has TRBV30 and TRBJ2-3; tentative D call: TRBD2 (5 bases). The sample consisted of peripheral blood. This TCR was recovered from a man at least 80 years old with acute or convalescent COVID-19. In DNA form, the CDR3 reads TGTGCCTGGAGTGTAACCGGGGACACAGATACGCAGTATTTT. It yields the protein CAWSVTGDTDTQYF.